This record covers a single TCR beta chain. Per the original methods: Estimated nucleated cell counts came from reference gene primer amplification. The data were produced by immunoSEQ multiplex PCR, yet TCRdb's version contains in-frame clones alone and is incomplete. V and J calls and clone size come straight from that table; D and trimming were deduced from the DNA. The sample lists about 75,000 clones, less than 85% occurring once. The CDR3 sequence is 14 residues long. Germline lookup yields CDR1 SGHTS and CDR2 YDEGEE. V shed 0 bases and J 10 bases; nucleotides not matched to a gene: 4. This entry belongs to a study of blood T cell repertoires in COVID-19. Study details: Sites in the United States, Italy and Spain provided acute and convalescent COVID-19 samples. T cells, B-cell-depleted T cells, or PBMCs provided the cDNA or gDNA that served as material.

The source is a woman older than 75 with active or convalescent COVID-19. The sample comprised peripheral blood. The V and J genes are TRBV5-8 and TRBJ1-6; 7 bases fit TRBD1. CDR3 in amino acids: CASSLVRGLSPLHF. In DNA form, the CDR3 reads TGTGCCAGCAGCTTGGTTAGGGGGCTCTCACCCCTCCACTTT. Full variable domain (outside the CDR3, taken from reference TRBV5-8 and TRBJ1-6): EAGVTQSPTHLIKTRGQQATLRCSPISGHTSVYWYQQALGLGLQFLLWYDEGEERNRGNFPPRFSGRQFPNYSSELNVNALELEDSALYLCASSLVRGLSPLHFGNGTRLTVT.